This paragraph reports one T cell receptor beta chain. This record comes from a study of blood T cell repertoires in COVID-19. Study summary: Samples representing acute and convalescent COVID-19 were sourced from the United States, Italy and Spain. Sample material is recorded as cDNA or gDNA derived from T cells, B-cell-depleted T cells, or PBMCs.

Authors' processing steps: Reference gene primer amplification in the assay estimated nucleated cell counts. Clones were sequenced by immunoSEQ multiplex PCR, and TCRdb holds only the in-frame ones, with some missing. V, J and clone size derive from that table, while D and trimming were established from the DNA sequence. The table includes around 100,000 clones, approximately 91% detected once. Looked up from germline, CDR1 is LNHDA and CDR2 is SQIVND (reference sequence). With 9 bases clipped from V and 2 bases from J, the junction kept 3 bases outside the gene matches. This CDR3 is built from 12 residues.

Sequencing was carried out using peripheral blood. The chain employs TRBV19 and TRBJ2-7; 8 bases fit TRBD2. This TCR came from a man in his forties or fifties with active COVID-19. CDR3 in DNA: TGTGCCAGACGGGAGGGCCCCTACGAGCAGTACGTC. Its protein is CARREGPYEQYV.